The text below deals with one T cell receptor beta chain. This entry comes from a study of technical replicates of blood from a few donors. Data came from immunoSEQ multiplex PCR; TCRdb stores just in-frame clones and leaves some out. The sample carries roughly 80,000 clones, approximately 89% recorded once. The CDR3 consists of 13 residues. V gave up 2 bases and J gave up 7 bases; unmatched junction bases: 4. CDR1 is LGHNA and CDR2 is YSLEER in the germline V gene. This sequence joins TRBV4-3 and TRBJ2-7; 8 bases align to TRBD2. The source of this sequence is a human donor in good health. The sample was T cells isolated from PBMCs. The CDR3: CASSQLAGREQYF. In DNA, the CDR3 is TGCGCCAGCAGCCAACTAGCGGGTAGGGAGCAGTACTTC.